This T cell receptor (beta chain) emerged from a study of blood T cell repertoires in COVID-19. Study-wide context: In each case, the material was cDNA or gDNA derived from T cells, B-cell-depleted T cells, or PBMCs.

Trimming took 10 bases from V and 7 from J, leaving 22 bases between them. This CDR3 is built from 15 residues. Germline CDR1 and CDR2: LNHDA and SQIVND (reference sequence). In the original analysis: For nucleated cells, counts were estimated from reference gene primer amplification. Profiling relied on immunoSEQ multiplex PCR, and the TCRdb table lists in-frame clones only, not all of them. The V and J calls and clone size are taken from that table; D and trimming were inferred from the DNA. The table lists 240,000 or so clones, about 82% of them singletons. The sequencing sample was made of peripheral blood. The TCR was taken from a man at least 80 years old with acute or convalescent COVID-19. The V and J genes are TRBV19 and TRBJ1-4, with D unclear. The chain's CDR3 is CATSTGGGRGEKLFF. CDR3 DNA sequence: TGTGCCACCAGTACGGGAGGAGGTCGAGGTGAAAAACTGTTTTTT.